A single sample is the source of the 8 T cell receptor beta chains below, sequenced in a study of T cell repertoires in cytomegalovirus infection. Their recognized antigens are unknown. One entry per CDR3 protein, called by TCRdb with MiXCR from the reads. The data show under 90,000 distinct CDR3 sequences, approximately 46% seen once. Sequenced material: CD8+ T cells from cultured PBMCs, taken from culture after CMV antigen stimulation. Every receptor here comes from a human donor in good health (CMV status not recorded). Some clones in this sample may be carry-over from other donors' samples.

This clonotype was seen once. The chain links TRBV19 to TRBJ1-5; the D gene is possibly TRBD1 (6 bases). This CDR3 is 16 amino acids long. V was cut by 5 bases and J by 7 bases, with 21 bases left in between. Germline V gene lookup returns CDR1 LNHDA and CDR2 SQIVND (reference sequence). The CDR3, as DNA: TGTGCCAGTAGTCCTCCACGGGGCAAGGGGGACCAGCCCCAGCATTTT. Its translation is CASSPPRGKGDQPQHF.

V is TRBV7-9 and J is TRBJ2-5; D remains ambiguous. The CDR3 is made up of 14 amino acids. Per germline, CDR1 SEHNR and CDR2 FQNEAQ (reference sequence). The ends were cut back, 5 bases at V and 2 bases at J, with 12 bases in the middle. For the CDR3, the DNA is TGTGCCAGCAGCCCCCGACACATTCAAGAGACCCAGTACTTC. Protein product: CASSPRHIQETQYF.

This clonotype was found once. The V and J genes are TRBV9 and TRBJ2-1, with D perhaps TRBD1 (6 bases). With 0 bases removed from V and 9 bases from J, the gap between germline ends came to 7 bases. The CDR3 runs to 12 residues. Germline V lookup: CDR1 SGDLS, CDR2 YYNGEE. The CDR3 bases are TGTGCCAGCAGCGTAGTAGGGGGTGAGCAGTTCTTC. Its translation: CASSVVGGEQFF.

The J gene is TRBJ1-1, the V gene TRBV7-6; D gene ambiguous. Germline assignment: CDR1 SGHVS and CDR2 FNYEAQ. The CDR3 consists of 11 residues. The V end lost 2 bases, the J end lost 4 bases, and 2 bases lay between the germline ends. The chain's CDR3 is CASSLSTEAFF. As DNA, the CDR3 is TGTGCCAGCAGCTTATCCACTGAAGCTTTCTTT. The variable domain in full, with the rest retrieved from reference TRBV7-6 and TRBJ1-1, is GAGVSQSPRYKVTKRGQDVALRCDPISGHVSLYWYRQALGQGPEFLTYFNYEAQQDKSGLPNDRFSAERPEGSISTLTIQRTEQRDSAMYRCASSLSTEAFFGQGTRLTVV.

The V gene is TRBV4-2, the J gene TRBJ2-7, with D perhaps being TRBD1 or TRBD2 (6 bases each). The CDR3 covers 15 residues. The ends were cut back, 0 bases at V and 6 bases at J, with 15 bases in the middle. CDR1 is LGHNA and CDR2 is YNFKEQ in the germline V gene. The CDR3 bases are TGTGCCAGCAGCCAAGAATATCGGGGGCAGGGCGAGCAGTACTTC. Translating it yields CASSQEYRGQGEQYF.

The sample holds a few counts of this clonotype. This chain links TRBV7-9 with TRBJ2-1; D is perhaps TRBD1 or TRBD2 (5 bases each). Trimming cost V 1 base and J 0 bases, with 13 bases left between them. CDR3 length equals 17 residues. Germline V gives CDR1 SEHNR, CDR2 FQNEAQ (reference sequence). This CDR3 is CASSLGGQGSSYNEQFF. CDR3 DNA: TGTGCCAGCAGCTTAGGAGGGCAGGGAAGCTCCTACAATGAGCAGTTCTTC.

The chain couples TRBV20-1 to TRBJ1-5; 7 bases agree with TRBD1. V shed 3 bases and J 4 bases; nucleotides not matched to a gene: 6. This CDR3 is built from 14 residues. Germline V CDR1 and CDR2: DFQATT, SNEGSKA (reference sequence). Here the CDR3 reads CSARSGTENQPQHF. The DNA for the CDR3 is TGCAGTGCTAGGTCCGGGACAGAGAATCAGCCCCAGCATTTT.

The chain employs TRBV7-6 and TRBJ2-7; 12 bases map to TRBD1. Germline V gene data show CDR1 as SGHVS and CDR2 as FNYEAQ. V gave up 5 bases and J gave up 4 bases; unmatched junction bases: 9. There are 16 residues in the CDR3. The CDR3 region is CASSSVGDRGQYEQYF. The CDR3 coding sequence is TGTGCCAGCAGCAGTGTGGGGGACAGGGGGCAGTACGAGCAGTACTTC.